The T cell receptor (beta chain) described here comes from a study of T-cell memory formation after mild COVID-19. Study outcomes and limitations: CD4/CD8 balance held among clones contracting day 15 to 85, and later expanders leaned CD4+.

This CDR3 comprises 14 residues. Trimming stripped 0 bases from V and 6 bases from J, with 9 bases between. Germline assignment: CDR1 SGHVS and CDR2 FNYEAQ. The authors produced TCR alpha and TCR beta cDNA libraries with sample barcodes and UMIs by 5'RACE using constant-segment primers. One entry per CDR3 protein results from TCRdb running MiXCR on the 5' RACE reads. This table holds 170,000 or so distinct CDR3 sequences, roughly a third found once. For this clonotype: Its antigen is unknown.

This clonotype was sampled from an adult woman who had mild COVID-19 (a few samples of this study predate the infection). Cell type and time point are not known. The gene calls are TRBV7-6 and TRBJ2-1; D is unresolved. Sequencing was performed on PBMCs or a T cell subset sorted from them (not recorded which). The CDR3 spells CASSLARHTNEQFF. The DNA for the CDR3 is TGTGCCAGCAGCTTAGCCCGGCACACCAATGAGCAGTTCTTC.